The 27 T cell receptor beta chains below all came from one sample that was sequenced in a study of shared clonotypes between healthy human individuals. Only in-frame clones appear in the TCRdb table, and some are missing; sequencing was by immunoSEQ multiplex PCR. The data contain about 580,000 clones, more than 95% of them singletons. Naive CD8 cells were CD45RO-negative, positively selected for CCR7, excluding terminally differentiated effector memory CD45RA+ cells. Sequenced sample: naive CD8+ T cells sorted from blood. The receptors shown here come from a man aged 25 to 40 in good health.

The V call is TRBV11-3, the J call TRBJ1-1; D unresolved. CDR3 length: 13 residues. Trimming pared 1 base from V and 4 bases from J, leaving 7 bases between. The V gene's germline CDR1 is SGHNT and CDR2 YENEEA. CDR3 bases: TGTGCCAGCAGCTTAGGACTTGGCACTGAAGCTTTCTTT. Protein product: CASSLGLGTEAFF.

CDR3 nucleotides: TGCGCCAGCAGCCCTCATGCGGGGAGCAATCAGCCCCAGCATTTT. This codes for CASSPHAGSNQPQHF. This chain links TRBV4-3 with TRBJ1-5; D gene ambiguous. The length of the CDR3 is 15 residues. Trimming left V 4 bases short and J 1 base short, with 11 bases between. From germline, CDR1 is LGHNA and CDR2 YSLEER.

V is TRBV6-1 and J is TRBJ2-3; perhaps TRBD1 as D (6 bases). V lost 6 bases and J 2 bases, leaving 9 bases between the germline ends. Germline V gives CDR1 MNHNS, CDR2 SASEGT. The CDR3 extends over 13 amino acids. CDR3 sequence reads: CASSWDITDTQYF. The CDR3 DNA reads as TGTGCCAGCAGCTGGGACATCACAGATACGCAGTATTTT.

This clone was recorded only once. In nucleotides, the CDR3 is TGTGCCAGAGTGCCCGGCGTTTATACGCAGTATTTT. Translated: CARVPGVYTQYF. The chain recombines TRBV25-1 with TRBJ2-3, with D uncertain. Trimming pared 9 bases from V and 7 bases from J, leaving 14 bases between. Germline V gene data show CDR1 as MGHDK and CDR2 as SYGVNS. This CDR3 contains 12 residues.

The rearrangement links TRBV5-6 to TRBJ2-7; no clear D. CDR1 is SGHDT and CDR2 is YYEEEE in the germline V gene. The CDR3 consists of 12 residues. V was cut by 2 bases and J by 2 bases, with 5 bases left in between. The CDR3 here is CASSFSTYEQYF. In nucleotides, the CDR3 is TGTGCCAGCAGCTTTTCCACCTACGAGCAGTACTTC.

For the CDR3, the DNA is TGTGCCATCAGTGACGCGAACACTGAAGCTTTCTTT. Its protein product is CAISDANTEAFF. This chain links TRBV10-3 with TRBJ1-1; D is undetermined. The germline CDR1 and CDR2 sequences are ENHRY and SYGVKD. This CDR3 comprises 12 residues. V lost 3 bases, J lost 1 base, and 3 bases lay in between.

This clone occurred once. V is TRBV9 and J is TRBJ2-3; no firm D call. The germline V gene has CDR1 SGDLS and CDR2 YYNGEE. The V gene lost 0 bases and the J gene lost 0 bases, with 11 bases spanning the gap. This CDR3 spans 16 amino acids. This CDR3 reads CASSVGGFDSTDTQYF. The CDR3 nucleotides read TGTGCCAGCAGCGTAGGGGGTTTTGATAGCACAGATACGCAGTATTTT.

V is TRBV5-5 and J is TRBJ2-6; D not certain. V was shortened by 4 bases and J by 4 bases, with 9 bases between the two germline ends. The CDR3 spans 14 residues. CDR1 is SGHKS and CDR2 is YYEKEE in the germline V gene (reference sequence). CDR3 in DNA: TGTGCCAGCAGCCCCTTTACCGGGGCCAACGTCCTGACTTTC. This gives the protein CASSPFTGANVLTF. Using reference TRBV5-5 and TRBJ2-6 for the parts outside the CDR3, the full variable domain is DAGVTQSPTHLIKTRGQQVTLRCSPISGHKSVSWYQQVLGQGPQFIFQYYEKEERGRGNFPDRFSARQFPNYSSELNVNALLLGDSALYLCASSPFTGANVLTFGAGSRLTVL.

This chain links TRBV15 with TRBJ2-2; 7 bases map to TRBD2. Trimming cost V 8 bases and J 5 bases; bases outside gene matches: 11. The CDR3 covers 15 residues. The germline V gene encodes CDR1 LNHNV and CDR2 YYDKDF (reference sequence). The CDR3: CATGDTSASTGELFF. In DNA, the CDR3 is TGTGCCACCGGTGATACTAGCGCAAGTACCGGGGAGCTGTTTTTT.

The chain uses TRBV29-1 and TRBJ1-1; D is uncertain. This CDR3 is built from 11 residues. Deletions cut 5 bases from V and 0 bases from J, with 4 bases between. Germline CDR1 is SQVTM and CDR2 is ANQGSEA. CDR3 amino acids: CSVRLNTEAFF. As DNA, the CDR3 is TGCAGCGTTCGCCTGAACACTGAAGCTTTCTTT.

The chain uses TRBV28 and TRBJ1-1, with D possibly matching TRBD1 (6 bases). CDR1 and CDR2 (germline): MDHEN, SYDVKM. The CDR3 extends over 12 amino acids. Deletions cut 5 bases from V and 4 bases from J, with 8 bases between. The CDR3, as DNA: TGTGCCAGCAGTAAAGGGGGCACTGAAGCTTTCTTT. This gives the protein CASSKGGTEAFF.

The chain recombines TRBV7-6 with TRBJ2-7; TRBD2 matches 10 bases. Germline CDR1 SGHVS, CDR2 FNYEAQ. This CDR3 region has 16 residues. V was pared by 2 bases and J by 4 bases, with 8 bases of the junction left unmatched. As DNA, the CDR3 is TGTGCCAGCAGCTTATCCCCTAGCGGGAGTAGTTACGAGCAGTACTTC. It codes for CASSLSPSGSSYEQYF. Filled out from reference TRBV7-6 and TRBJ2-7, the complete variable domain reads GAGVSQSPRYKVTKRGQDVALRCDPISGHVSLYWYRQALGQGPEFLTYFNYEAQQDKSGLPNDRFSAERPEGSISTLTIQRTEQRDSAMYRCASSLSPSGSSYEQYFGPGTRLTVT.

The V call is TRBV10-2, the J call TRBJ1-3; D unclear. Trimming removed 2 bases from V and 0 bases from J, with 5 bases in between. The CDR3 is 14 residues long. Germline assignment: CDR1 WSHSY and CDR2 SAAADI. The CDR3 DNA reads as TGCGCCAGCAGTGAGCGGAGCTCTGGAAACACCATATATTTT. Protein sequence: CASSERSSGNTIYF.

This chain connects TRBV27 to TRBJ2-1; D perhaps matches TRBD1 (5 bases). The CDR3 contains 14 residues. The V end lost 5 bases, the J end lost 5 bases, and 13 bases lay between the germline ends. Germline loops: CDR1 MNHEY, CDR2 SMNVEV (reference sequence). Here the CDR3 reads CASSPQGVHNEQFF. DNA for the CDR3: TGTGCCAGCAGTCCCCAAGGGGTCCACAATGAGCAGTTCTTC.

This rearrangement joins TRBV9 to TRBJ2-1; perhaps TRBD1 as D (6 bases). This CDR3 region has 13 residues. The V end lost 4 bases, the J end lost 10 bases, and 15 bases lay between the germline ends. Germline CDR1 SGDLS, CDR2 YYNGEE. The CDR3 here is CASSPSGHGEQFF. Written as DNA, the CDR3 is TGTGCCAGCAGCCCCTCGGGACATGGGGAGCAGTTCTTC.

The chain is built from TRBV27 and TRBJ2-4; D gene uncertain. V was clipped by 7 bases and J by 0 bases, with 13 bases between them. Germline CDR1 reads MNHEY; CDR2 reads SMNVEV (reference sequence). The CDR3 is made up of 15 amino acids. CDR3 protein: CASKYVTLAKNIQYF. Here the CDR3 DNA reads TGTGCCAGCAAATACGTCACCCTAGCCAAAAACATTCAGTACTTC.

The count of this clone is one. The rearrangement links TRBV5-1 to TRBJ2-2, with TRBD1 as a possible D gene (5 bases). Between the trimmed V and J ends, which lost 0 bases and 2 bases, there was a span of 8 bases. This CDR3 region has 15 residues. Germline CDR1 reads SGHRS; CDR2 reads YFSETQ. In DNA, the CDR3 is TGCGCCAGCAGCTTGGGGCAGGGTAACACCGGGGAGCTGTTTTTT. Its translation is CASSLGQGNTGELFF.

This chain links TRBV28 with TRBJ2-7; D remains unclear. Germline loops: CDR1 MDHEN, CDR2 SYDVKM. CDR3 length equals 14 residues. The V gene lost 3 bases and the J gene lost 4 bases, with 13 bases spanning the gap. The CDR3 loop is CASSLLRLEYEQYF. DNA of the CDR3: TGTGCCAGCAGTTTGCTCAGACTGGAGTACGAGCAGTACTTC. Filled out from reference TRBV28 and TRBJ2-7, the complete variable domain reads DVKVTQSSRYLVKRTGEKVFLECVQDMDHENMFWYRQDPGLGLRLIYFSYDVKMKEKGDIPEGYSVSREKKERFSLILESASTNQTSMYLCASSLLRLEYEQYFGPGTRLTVT.

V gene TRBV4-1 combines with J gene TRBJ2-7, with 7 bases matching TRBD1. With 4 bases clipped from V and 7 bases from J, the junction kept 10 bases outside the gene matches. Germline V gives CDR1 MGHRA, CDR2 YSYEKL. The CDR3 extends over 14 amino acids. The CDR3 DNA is TGCGCCAGCAGCCTCCGACAGGGTGTTATAGAGCAGTACTTC. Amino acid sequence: CASSLRQGVIEQYF.

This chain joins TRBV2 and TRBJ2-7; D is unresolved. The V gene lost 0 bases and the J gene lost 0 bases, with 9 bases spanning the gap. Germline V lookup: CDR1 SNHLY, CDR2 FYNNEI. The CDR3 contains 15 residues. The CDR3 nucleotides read TGTGCCAGCAGTGAAGCTCCAGTAGGCTCCTACGAGCAGTACTTC. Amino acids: CASSEAPVGSYEQYF. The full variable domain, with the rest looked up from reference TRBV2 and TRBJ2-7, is EPEVTQTPSHQVTQMGQEVILRCVPISNHLYFYWYRQILGQKVEFLVSFYNNEISEKSEIFDDQFSVERPDGSNFTLKIRSTKLEDSAMYFCASSEAPVGSYEQYFGPGTRLTVT.

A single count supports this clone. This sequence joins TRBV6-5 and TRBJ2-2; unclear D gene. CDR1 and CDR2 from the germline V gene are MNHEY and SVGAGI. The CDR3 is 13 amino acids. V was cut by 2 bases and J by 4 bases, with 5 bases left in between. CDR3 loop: CASSYGTTGELFF. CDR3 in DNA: TGTGCCAGCAGTTACGGAACCACCGGGGAGCTGTTTTTT.

The DNA of the CDR3 is TGTGCCAGCAGTAGCAGGGAGCAGTTCTTC. This sequence encodes CASSSREQFF. The rearrangement links TRBV28 to TRBJ2-1; D remains ambiguous. CDR1 MDHEN and CDR2 SYDVKM come from the germline V gene. The CDR3 is made up of 10 amino acids. The V end was cut by 5 bases, the J end by 10 bases, with 6 bases between.

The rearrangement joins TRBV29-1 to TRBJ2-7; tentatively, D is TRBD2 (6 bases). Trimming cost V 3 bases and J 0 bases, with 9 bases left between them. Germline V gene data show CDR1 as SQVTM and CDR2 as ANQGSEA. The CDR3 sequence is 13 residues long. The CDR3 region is CSVEPGSSYEQYF. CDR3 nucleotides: TGCAGCGTTGAGCCCGGGAGCTCCTACGAGCAGTACTTC.

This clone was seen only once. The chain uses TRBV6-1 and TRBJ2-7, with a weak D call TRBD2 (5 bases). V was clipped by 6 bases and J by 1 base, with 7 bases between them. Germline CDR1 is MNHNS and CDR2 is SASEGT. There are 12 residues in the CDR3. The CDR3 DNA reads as TGTGCCAGCAGGGACTTATCCTACGAGCAGTACTTC. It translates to CASRDLSYEQYF.

CDR3 bases: TGTGCCAGCTATGGAGGAAGAAGCTCCTACAATGAGCAGTTCTTC. Its protein is CASYGGRSSYNEQFF. This chain joins TRBV6-5 and TRBJ2-1; possible D gene TRBD2, 5 bases. Looked up from germline, CDR1 is MNHEY and CDR2 is SVGAGI. V was shortened by 8 bases and J by 0 bases, with 14 bases between the two germline ends. The CDR3 extends over 15 amino acids.

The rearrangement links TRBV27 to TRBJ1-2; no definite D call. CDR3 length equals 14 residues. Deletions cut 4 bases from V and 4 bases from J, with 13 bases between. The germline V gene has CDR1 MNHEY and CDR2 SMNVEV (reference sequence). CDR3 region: CASSSQPATYGYTF. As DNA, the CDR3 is TGTGCCAGCAGTTCACAGCCAGCCACCTATGGCTACACCTTC.

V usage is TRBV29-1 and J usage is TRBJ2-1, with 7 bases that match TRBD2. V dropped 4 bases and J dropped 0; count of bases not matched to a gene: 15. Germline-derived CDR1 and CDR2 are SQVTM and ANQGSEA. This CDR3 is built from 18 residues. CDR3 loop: CSVVGLADEFGSYNEQFF. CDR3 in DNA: TGCAGCGTTGTTGGTCTAGCGGATGAATTTGGCTCCTACAATGAGCAGTTCTTC.